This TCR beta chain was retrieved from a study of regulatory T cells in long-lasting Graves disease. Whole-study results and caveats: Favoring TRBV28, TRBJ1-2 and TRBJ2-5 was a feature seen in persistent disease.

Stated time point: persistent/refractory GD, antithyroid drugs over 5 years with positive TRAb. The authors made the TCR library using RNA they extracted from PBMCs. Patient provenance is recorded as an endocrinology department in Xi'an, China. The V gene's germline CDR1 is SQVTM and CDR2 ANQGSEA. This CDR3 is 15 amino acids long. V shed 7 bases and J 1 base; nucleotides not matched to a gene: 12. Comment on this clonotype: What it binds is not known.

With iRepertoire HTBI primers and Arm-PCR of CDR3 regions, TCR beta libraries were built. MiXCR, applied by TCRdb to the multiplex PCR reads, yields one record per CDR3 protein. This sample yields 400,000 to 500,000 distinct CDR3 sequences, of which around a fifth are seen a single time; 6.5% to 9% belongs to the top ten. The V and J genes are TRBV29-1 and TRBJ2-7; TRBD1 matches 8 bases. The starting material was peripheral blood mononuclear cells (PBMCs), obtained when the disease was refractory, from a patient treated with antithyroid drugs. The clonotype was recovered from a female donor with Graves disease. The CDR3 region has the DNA TGCAGCGCCGAAAGGCTTACAGGGGGGTCCTACGAGCAGTACTTC. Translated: CSAERLTGGSYEQYF.